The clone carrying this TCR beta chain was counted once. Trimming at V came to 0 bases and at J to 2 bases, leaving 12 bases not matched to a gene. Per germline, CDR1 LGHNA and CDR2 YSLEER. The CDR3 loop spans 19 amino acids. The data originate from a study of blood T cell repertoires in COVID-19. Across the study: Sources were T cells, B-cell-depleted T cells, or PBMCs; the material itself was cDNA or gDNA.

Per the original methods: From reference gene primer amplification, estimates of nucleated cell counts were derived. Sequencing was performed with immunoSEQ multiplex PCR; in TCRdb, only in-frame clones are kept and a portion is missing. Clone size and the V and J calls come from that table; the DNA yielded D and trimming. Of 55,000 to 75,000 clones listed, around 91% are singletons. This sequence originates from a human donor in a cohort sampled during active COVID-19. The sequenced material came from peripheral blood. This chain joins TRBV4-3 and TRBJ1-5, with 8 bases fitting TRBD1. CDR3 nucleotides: TGCGCCAGCAGCCAAGACCCTCCGGGACAGGCCCCCCGCAATCAGCCCCAGCATTTT. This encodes CASSQDPPGQAPRNQPQHF.